This T cell receptor beta chain is drawn from a study of blood T cell repertoires in COVID-19. Across the study: Nucleic acid was either cDNA or gDNA, and it came from T cells, B-cell-depleted T cells, or PBMCs.

Sequencing used immunoSEQ multiplex PCR; TCRdb keeps in-frame clones, though not all of them. The sample records roughly 460,000 clones, 80% to 90% being singletons. Seattle patients were enrolled while actively infected and followed longitudinally. Germline assignment: CDR1 MNHEY and CDR2 SMNVEV (reference sequence). The CDR3 totals 14 residues. The ends lost 8 bases at V and 4 bases at J; junction bases unmatched: 7. The sequencing sample was made of peripheral blood. The chain has TRBV27 and TRBJ1-5; 8 bases are shared with TRBD1. The TCR was taken from a man younger than 35 with COVID-19, enrolled during active disease. The CDR3 protein is CASGHRGGNQPQHF. In nucleotides, the CDR3 is TGTGCCAGCGGGCACAGGGGGGGTAATCAGCCCCAGCATTTT.